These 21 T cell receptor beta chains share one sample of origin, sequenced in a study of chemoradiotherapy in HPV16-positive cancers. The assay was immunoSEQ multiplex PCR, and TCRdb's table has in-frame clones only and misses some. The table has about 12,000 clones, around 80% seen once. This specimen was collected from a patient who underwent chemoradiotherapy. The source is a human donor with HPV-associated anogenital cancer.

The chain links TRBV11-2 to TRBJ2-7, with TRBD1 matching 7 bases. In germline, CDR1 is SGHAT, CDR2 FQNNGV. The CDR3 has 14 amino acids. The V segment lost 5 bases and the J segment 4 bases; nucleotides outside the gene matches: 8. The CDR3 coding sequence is TGTGCCAGCAGCACTCGGACAGGAGGTTACGAGCAGTACTTC. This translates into CASSTRTGGYEQYF.

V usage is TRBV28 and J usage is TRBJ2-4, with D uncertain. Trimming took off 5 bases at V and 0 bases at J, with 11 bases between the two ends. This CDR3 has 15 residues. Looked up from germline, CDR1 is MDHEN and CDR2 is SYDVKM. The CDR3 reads CASSPRTVAKNIQYF. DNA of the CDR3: TGTGCCAGCAGTCCTAGGACCGTAGCCAAAAACATTCAGTACTTC.

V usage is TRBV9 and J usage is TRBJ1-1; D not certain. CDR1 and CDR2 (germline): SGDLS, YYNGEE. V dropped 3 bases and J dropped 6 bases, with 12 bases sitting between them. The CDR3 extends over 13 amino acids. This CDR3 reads CASSAGPQAEAFF. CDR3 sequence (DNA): TGTGCCAGCAGCGCCGGTCCTCAGGCTGAAGCTTTCTTT.

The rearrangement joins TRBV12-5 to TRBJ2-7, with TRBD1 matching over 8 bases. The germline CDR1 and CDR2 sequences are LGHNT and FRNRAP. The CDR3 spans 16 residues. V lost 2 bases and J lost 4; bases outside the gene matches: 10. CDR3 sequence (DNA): TGTGCTAGTGGTTTGACACCCCGGGACAGGATTTACGAGCAGTACTTC. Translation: CASGLTPRDRIYEQYF.

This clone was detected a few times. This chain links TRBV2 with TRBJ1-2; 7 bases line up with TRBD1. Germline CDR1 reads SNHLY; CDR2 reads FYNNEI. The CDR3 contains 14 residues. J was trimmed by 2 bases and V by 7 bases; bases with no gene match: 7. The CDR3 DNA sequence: TGTGCCAGCACCCCACGGGACAGCAACTATGGCTACACCTTC. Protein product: CASTPRDSNYGYTF.

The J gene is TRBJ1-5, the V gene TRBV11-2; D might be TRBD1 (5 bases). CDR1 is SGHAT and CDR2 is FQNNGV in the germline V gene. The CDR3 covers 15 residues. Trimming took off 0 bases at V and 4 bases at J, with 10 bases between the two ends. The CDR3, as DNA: TGTGCCAGCAGCTTAGAGGGGACGTTAAATCAGCCCCAGCATTTT. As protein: CASSLEGTLNQPQHF.

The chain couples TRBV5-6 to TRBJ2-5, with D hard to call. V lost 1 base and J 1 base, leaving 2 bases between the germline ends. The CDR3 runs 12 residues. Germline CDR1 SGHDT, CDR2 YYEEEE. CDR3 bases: TGTGCCAGCAGCTTGACCCAAGAGACCCAGTACTTC. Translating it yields CASSLTQETQYF.

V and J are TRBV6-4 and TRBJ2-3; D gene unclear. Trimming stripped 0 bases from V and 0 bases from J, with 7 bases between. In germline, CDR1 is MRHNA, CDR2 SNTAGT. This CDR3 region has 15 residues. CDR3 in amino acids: CASSDSMGSTDTQYF. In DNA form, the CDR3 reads TGTGCCAGCAGTGACTCGATGGGGAGCACAGATACGCAGTATTTT.

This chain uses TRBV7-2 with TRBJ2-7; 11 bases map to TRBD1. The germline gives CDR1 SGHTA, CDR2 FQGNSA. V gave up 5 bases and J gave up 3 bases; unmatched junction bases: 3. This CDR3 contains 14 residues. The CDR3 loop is CASSIGTGGYEQYF. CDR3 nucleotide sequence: TGTGCCAGCAGCATCGGGACAGGGGGCTACGAGCAGTACTTC.

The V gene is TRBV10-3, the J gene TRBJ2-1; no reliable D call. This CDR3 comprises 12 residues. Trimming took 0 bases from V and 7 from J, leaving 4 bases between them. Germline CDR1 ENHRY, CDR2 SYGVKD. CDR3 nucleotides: TGTGCCATCAGTGAGTCGGTTAATGAGCAGTTCTTC. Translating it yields CAISESVNEQFF.

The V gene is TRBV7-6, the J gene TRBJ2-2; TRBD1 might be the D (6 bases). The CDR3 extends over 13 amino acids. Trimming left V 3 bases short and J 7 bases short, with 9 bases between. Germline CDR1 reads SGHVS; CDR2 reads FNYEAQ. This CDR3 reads CASSFTGFGELFF. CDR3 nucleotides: TGTGCCAGCAGCTTTACAGGGTTCGGGGAGCTGTTTTTT.

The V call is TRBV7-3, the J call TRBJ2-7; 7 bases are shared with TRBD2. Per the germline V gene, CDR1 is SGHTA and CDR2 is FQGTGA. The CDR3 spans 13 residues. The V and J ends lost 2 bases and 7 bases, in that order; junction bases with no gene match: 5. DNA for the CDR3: TGTGCCAGCAGCTTAGACACGCGGGGGGAGCAGTACTTC. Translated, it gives CASSLDTRGEQYF. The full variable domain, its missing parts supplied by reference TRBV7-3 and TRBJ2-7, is GAGVSQTPSNKVTEKGKYVELRCDPISGHTALYWYRQSLGQGPEFLIYFQGTGAADDSGLPNDRFFAVRPEGSVSTLKIQRTERGDSAVYLCASSLDTRGEQYFGPGTRLTVT.

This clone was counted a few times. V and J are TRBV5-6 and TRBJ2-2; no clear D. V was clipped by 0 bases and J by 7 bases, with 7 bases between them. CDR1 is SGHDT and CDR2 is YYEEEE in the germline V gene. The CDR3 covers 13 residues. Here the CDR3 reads CASSLGGFGELFF. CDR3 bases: TGTGCCAGCAGCTTGGGGGGTTTCGGGGAGCTGTTTTTT.

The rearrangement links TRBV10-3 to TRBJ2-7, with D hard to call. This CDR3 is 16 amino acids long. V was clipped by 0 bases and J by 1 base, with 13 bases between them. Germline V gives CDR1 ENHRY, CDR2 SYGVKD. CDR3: CAISESFGTNSYEQYF. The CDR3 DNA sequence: TGTGCCATCAGTGAGTCGTTTGGCACAAATTCCTACGAGCAGTACTTC.

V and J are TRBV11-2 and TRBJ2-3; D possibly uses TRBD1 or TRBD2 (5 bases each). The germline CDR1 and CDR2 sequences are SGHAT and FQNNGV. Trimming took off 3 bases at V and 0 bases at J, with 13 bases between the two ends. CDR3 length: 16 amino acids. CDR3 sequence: CASSFEGRVSTDTQYF. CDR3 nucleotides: TGTGCCAGCAGCTTTGAGGGGAGAGTCAGCACAGATACGCAGTATTTT.

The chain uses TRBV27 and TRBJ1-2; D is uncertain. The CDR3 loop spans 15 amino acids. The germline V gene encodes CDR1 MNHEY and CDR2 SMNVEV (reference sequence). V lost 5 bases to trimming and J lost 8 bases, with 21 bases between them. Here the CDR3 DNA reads TGTGCCAGCAGTCCTGGCTCTGGGGTTGTGGGGGGCTACACCTTC. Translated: CASSPGSGVVGGYTF.

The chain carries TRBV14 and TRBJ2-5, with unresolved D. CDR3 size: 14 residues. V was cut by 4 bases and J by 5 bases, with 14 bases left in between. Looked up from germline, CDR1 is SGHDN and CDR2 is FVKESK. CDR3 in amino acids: CASSLRPGGETQYF. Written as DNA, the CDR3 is TGTGCCAGCAGCCTGAGGCCGGGTGGCGAGACCCAGTACTTC.

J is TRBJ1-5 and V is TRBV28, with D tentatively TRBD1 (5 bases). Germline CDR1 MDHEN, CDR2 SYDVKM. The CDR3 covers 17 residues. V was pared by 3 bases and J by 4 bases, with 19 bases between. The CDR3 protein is CASSFLSVGRKNQPQHF. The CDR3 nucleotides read TGTGCCAGCAGTTTTTTATCCGTGGGACGGAAGAATCAGCCCCAGCATTTT.

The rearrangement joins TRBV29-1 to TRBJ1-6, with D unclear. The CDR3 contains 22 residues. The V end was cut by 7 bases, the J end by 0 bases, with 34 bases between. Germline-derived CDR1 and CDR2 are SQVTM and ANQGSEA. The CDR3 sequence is CSGPVSREPSLPFSSYNSPLHF. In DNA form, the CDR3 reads TGCAGCGGACCTGTCAGCAGAGAACCCTCCCTCCCATTCAGCTCCTATAATTCACCCCTCCACTTT. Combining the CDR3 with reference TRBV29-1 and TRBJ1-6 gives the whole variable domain SAVISQKPSRDICQRGTSLTIQCQVDSQVTMMFWYRQQPGQSLTLIATANQGSEATYESGFVIDKFPISRPNLTFSTLTVSNMSPEDSSIYLCSGPVSREPSLPFSSYNSPLHFGNGTRLTVT.

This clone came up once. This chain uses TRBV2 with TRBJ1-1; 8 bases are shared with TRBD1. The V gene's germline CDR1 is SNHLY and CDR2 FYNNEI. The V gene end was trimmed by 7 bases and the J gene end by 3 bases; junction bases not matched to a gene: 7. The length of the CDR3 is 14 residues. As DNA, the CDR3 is TGTGCCAGCATGCGTGACAGGGGAGACACTGAAGCTTTCTTT. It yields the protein CASMRDRGDTEAFF.

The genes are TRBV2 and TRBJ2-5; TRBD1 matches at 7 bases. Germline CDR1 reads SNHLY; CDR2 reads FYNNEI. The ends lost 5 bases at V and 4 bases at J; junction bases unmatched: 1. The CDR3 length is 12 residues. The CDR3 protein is CASSPGGETQYF. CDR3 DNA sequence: TGTGCCAGCAGTCCAGGGGGAGAGACCCAGTACTTC. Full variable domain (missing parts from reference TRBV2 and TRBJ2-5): EPEVTQTPSHQVTQMGQEVILRCVPISNHLYFYWYRQILGQKVEFLVSFYNNEISEKSEIFDDQFSVERPDGSNFTLKIRSTKLEDSAMYFCASSPGGETQYFGPGTRLLVL.